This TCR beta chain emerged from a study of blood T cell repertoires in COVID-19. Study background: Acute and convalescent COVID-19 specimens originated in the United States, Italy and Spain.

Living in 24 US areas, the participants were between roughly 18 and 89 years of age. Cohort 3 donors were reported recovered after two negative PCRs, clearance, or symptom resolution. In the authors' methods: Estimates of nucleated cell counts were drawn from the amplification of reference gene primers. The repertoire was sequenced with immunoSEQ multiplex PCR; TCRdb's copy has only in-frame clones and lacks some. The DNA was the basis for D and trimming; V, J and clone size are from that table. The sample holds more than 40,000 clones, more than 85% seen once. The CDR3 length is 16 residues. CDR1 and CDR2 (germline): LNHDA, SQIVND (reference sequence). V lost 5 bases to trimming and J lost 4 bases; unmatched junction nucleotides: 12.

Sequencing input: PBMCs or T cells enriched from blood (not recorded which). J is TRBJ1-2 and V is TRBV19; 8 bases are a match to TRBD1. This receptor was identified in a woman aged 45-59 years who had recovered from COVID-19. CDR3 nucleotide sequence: TGTGCCAGTAGTGCGACCGGGACAGGCGGTACCTATGGCTACACCTTC. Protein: CASSATGTGGTYGYTF.